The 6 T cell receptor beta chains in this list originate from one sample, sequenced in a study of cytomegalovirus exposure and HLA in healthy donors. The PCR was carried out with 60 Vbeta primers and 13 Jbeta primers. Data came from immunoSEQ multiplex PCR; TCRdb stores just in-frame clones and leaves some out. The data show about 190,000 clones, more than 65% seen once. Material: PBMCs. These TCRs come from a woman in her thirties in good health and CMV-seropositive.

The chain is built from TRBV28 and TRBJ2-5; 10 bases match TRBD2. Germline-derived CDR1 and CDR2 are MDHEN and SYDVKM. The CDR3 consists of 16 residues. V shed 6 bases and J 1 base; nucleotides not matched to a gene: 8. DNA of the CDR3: TGTGCCAGCAGGGGGGTACTAGCGGGGTTCCAAGAGACCCAGTACTTC. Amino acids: CASRGVLAGFQETQYF.

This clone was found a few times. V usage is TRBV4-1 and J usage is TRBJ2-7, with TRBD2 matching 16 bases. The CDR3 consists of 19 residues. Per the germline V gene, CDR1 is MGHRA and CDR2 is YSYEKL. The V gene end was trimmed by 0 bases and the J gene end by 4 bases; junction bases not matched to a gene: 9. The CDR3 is CASSQDLGTSGRAKYEQYF. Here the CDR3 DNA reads TGCGCCAGCAGCCAAGATCTGGGGACTAGCGGGAGGGCAAAGTACGAGCAGTACTTC.

CDR3 nucleotide sequence: TGTGCCAGCAGCTTAGGGGCCAATGAGCAGTTCTTC. Amino acids: CASSLGANEQFF. The rearrangement links TRBV13 to TRBJ2-1; D is unclear. Germline values: CDR1 PRHDT, CDR2 FYEKMQ (reference sequence). This CDR3 contains 12 residues. The ends were cut back, 0 bases at V and 6 bases at J, with 3 bases in the middle. Using reference TRBV13 and TRBJ2-1 for the parts outside the CDR3, the full variable domain is AAGVIQSPRHLIKEKRETATLKCYPIPRHDTVYWYQQGPGQDPQFLISFYEKMQSDKGSIPDRFSAQQFSDYHSELNMSSLELGDSALYFCASSLGANEQFFGPGTRLTVL.

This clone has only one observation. The CDR3 sequence is CASAWTGSYEQYF. In nucleotides, the CDR3 is TGTGCCAGCGCCTGGACAGGAAGCTACGAGCAGTACTTC. The chain couples TRBV27 to TRBJ2-5, with 7 bases fitting TRBD1. Judging by the DNA end, TRBJ2-7 fits better; the J call may be wrong. This CDR3 has 13 residues. Germline CDR1 is MNHEY and CDR2 is SMNVEV (reference sequence).

In DNA form, the CDR3 reads TGCGCCAGCAGCTTGGGTTACTCGGAGACCCAGTACTTC. It codes for CASSLGYSETQYF. The chain couples TRBV5-1 to TRBJ2-5, with D unclear. Deletions cut 0 bases from V and 5 bases from J, with 8 bases between. Germline V gives CDR1 SGHRS, CDR2 YFSETQ. This CDR3 is built from 13 residues.

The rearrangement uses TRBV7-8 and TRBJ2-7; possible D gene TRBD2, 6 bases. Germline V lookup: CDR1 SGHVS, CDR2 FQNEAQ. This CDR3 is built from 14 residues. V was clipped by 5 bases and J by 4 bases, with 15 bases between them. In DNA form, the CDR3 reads TGTGCCAGCAGCGGATGGGGGGACGGGTACGAGCAGTACTTC. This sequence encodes CASSGWGDGYEQYF.